These 8 T cell receptor beta chains were all obtained from the same sample, sequenced in a study of blood T cell repertoires in COVID-19. The table came from immunoSEQ multiplex PCR; TCRdb's copy has only in-frame clones and leaves some out. This table holds some 89,000 clones, more than 65% found once. Sequenced material: peripheral blood. Every receptor here comes from a man between 60 and 70 years old with acute or convalescent COVID-19.

The gene calls are TRBV20-1 and TRBJ2-1; 13 nucleotides align to TRBD2. J lost 6 bases, V lost 3 bases, and 8 bases had no gene match. Germline CDR1 is DFQATT and CDR2 is SNEGSKA (reference sequence). CDR3 size: 16 residues. DNA for the CDR3: TGCAGTGCTAGTGGACTAGCGGGAGCTCTGGGCAATGAGCAGTTCTTC. It specifies CSASGLAGALGNEQFF.

This chain joins TRBV7-9 and TRBJ1-1, with 7 nucleotides matching TRBD1. This CDR3 spans 13 amino acids. Germline V gives CDR1 SEHNR, CDR2 FQNEAQ (reference sequence). V was pared by 6 bases and J by 3 bases, with 4 bases of the junction left unmatched. The chain's CDR3 is CASRYDRDTEAFF. CDR3 in DNA: TGTGCCAGCAGATACGACAGGGACACTGAAGCTTTCTTT.

The genes are TRBV11-1 and TRBJ2-5; TRBD1 aligns across 7 bases. This CDR3 has 15 amino acids. Germline trimming cut 5 bases from V and 0 bases from J; bases unmatched to any gene: 6. The germline CDR1 and CDR2 sequences are SGHAT and FQDESV (reference sequence). The CDR3 DNA reads as TGTGCCAGCAGCCCCGCGACAGGGTACCAAGAGACCCAGTACTTC. Translated, it gives CASSPATGYQETQYF.

This clone showed up just a few times. V usage is TRBV7-2 and J usage is TRBJ2-5, with D tentatively TRBD2 (5 bases). CDR3 length: 13 amino acids. Germline values: CDR1 SGHTA, CDR2 FQGNSA. Trimming shortened V by 5 bases and J by 5 bases, and 12 bases separated the two germline ends. CDR3 amino acids: CASSPWTGETQYF. The CDR3 DNA sequence: TGTGCCAGCAGCCCATGGACGGGGGAGACCCAGTACTTC.

The chain joins TRBV4-1 to TRBJ2-3; 9 nucleotides agree with TRBD2. With 1 base clipped from V and 0 bases from J, the junction kept 5 bases outside the gene matches. The CDR3 is 17 residues long. Germline V gene lookup returns CDR1 MGHRA and CDR2 YSYEKL. The CDR3 DNA follows: TGCGCCAGCAGCCAAGGGGTAGCGGGGGCTAGCACAGATACGCAGTATTTT. It yields the protein CASSQGVAGASTDTQYF.

The genes are TRBV18 and TRBJ1-4, with no clear D. Germline V gene sequence: CDR1 KGHSH, CDR2 LQKENI. The V and J ends lost 6 bases and 8 bases respectively, with 19 bases between them. This CDR3 has 15 residues. In DNA, the CDR3 is TGTGCCAGCTCTCCAGGACTCTCCGAGGGAGAAAAACTGTTTTTT. As protein: CASSPGLSEGEKLFF.

This sequence joins TRBV7-3 and TRBJ2-1, with a tentative D call TRBD2 (5 bases). V lost 3 bases to trimming and J lost 6 bases, with 15 bases between them. CDR1 is SGHTA, CDR2 FQGTGA, per germline. This CDR3 region has 15 residues. CDR3 in amino acids: CASSFSAGSSNEQFF. The DNA of the CDR3 is TGTGCCAGCAGCTTTTCCGCGGGTAGTAGCAATGAGCAGTTCTTC.

The V and J genes are TRBV9 and TRBJ2-2; 8 bases align to TRBD2. CDR1 is SGDLS and CDR2 is YYNGEE in the germline V gene. The CDR3 consists of 16 residues. V shed 0 bases and J 7 bases; nucleotides not matched to a gene: 8. CDR3 residues: CASSVASGGAIGELFF. As DNA, the CDR3 is TGTGCCAGCAGCGTAGCTTCCGGGGGGGCCATCGGGGAGCTGTTTTTT.